This T cell receptor beta chain is from a study of molecular identifiers for immune sequencing clone quantification. This clonotype was seen many times. Antigen unknown. Naive CD8 T cells were picked out by sorting for CD8+CD4-CCR7+CD45RA+. The J segment lost 0 bases and the V segment lost 5 bases, leaving 15 bases of the junction unmatched. The CDR3 loop spans 21 amino acids. Germline CDR1 KGHDR, CDR2 SFDVKD. Study-wide results and caveats: Naive cells had under 1% of molecules in clones above 20 RNA copies, effectors over 98%.

TCRdb re-derived calls from the PCR reads in MiXCR, one entry per CDR3 protein. The sample carries approximately 550,000 distinct CDR3 sequences, around 23% recorded once. The sample comprised naive CD8+ T cells from blood, with Jurkat cell RNA spiked in. Subset: FACS-sorted CD8+CD4-CCR7+CD45RA+ naive T cells. The V gene is TRBV24-1, the J gene TRBJ2-3, with 14 bases fitting TRBD2. The TCR sequence derives from a human donor in good health. Some libraries in this study had Jurkat cell RNA spiked in. The CDR3 protein is CATSGPDPGLAGGPSTDTQYF. As DNA, the CDR3 is TGTGCCACCAGTGGCCCTGACCCCGGACTAGCGGGAGGACCTAGCACAGATACGCAGTATTTT.